The 22 T cell receptor beta chains listed next were all sequenced from one sample in a study of blood T cell repertoires in COVID-19. Repertoires were generated with immunoSEQ multiplex PCR, while TCRdb's copy carries only in-frame clones and drops some. The sample yields approximately 94,000 clones, 80% seen once. The specimen was peripheral blood. The receptors originated from a man in his 70s with active or convalescent COVID-19.

The chain uses TRBV30 and TRBJ1-2, with unresolved D. The V and J ends lost 4 bases and 4 bases respectively, with 19 bases between them. The V gene's germline CDR1 is GTSNPN and CDR2 SVGIG (reference sequence). The CDR3 sequence is 15 residues long. The CDR3 spells CAWKLGPLATYGYTF. Written as DNA, the CDR3 is TGTGCCTGGAAACTAGGACCGTTGGCGACCTATGGCTACACCTTC.

The chain recombines TRBV24-1 with TRBJ1-5; maybe TRBD1 (6 bases). The CDR3 loop spans 15 amino acids. CDR1 and CDR2 (germline): KGHDR, SFDVKD. Trimming removed 4 bases at V and 4 bases at J, with 13 bases between. The CDR3 DNA reads as TGTGCCACCAGTGAGGGGGGAGGGACAAATCAGCCCCAGCATTTT. Translated, it gives CATSEGGGTNQPQHF.

V gene TRBV30 combines with J gene TRBJ1-1; tentative D call: TRBD1 (5 bases). Germline loops: CDR1 GTSNPN, CDR2 SVGIG (reference sequence). The length of the CDR3 is 12 residues. V was cut by 7 bases and J by 5 bases, with 14 bases left in between. The CDR3, as DNA: TGTGCCTTGCTACGTCGGGGGACTGAAGCTTTCTTT. This codes for CALLRRGTEAFF.

The rearrangement links TRBV9 to TRBJ2-4, with 10 bases that match TRBD1. CDR3 size: 13 residues. Germline assignment: CDR1 SGDLS and CDR2 YYNGEE. The trim removed 3 bases at V and 7 bases at J, leaving 1 base unmatched. As DNA, the CDR3 is TGTGCCAGCAGCGGACAGGGGGCGAACATTCAGTACTTC. Residues: CASSGQGANIQYF.

The V gene is TRBV28, the J gene TRBJ1-1; 8 nucleotides align to TRBD1. Per the germline V gene, CDR1 is MDHEN and CDR2 is SYDVKM. V lost 5 bases to trimming and J lost 3 bases; unmatched junction nucleotides: 14. The CDR3 runs 17 residues. The CDR3 sequence: CASSLRTGRVVDTEAFF. As DNA, the CDR3 is TGTGCCAGCAGTCTCCGGACAGGGCGGGTTGTCGACACTGAAGCTTTCTTT.

CDR3 bases: TGTGCCAGCAGCTTAGCGTGGAGGGGGCGAAATTCACCCCTCCACTTT. Protein sequence: CASSLAWRGRNSPLHF. The V and J genes are TRBV7-2 and TRBJ1-6; 7 positions agree with TRBD1. Germline trimming cut 0 bases from V and 7 bases from J; bases unmatched to any gene: 6. Germline-derived CDR1 and CDR2 are SGHTA and FQGNSA. This CDR3 is 16 amino acids long.

The genes are TRBV6-6 and TRBJ1-1, with 12 bases aligning to TRBD1. With V trimmed by 6 bases and J by 0 bases, 5 bases remained unmatched. CDR3 length: 16 residues. CDR1 is MNHNY and CDR2 is SVGAGI in the germline V gene (reference sequence). CDR3 bases: TGTGCCAGCAGGGGGGACAGGGGGCTCGTGAACACTGAAGCTTTCTTT. Translated: CASRGDRGLVNTEAFF.

V gene TRBV24-1 combines with J gene TRBJ1-4, with 9 bases aligning to TRBD1. V lost 5 bases to trimming and J lost 1 base; unmatched junction nucleotides: 1. This CDR3 is 15 amino acids long. CDR1 is KGHDR and CDR2 is SFDVKD in the germline V gene. The CDR3 DNA follows: TGTGCCACCAGTGGACAGGGGGGAACTAATGAAAAACTGTTTTTT. Its translation is CATSGQGGTNEKLFF.

The J gene is TRBJ1-2, the V gene TRBV3-1 (or the pseudogene TRBV3-2); maybe TRBD1 (6 bases). Looked up from germline, CDR1 is LGHDT and CDR2 is YNNKEL (reference sequence). The CDR3 extends over 13 amino acids. V shed 4 bases and J shed 8 bases, with 14 bases lying between them. The chain's CDR3 is CASSPDSLEGYTF. CDR3 DNA: TGTGCCAGCAGCCCGGACAGCCTAGAGGGCTACACCTTC.

V usage is TRBV7-3 and J usage is TRBJ2-5; maybe TRBD1 (6 bases). Trimming pared 2 bases from V and 4 bases from J, leaving 11 bases between. Germline values: CDR1 SGHTA, CDR2 FQGTGA. The CDR3 is 14 residues long. The DNA for the CDR3 is TGTGCCAGCAGCTTATCTGGGGGCTTAGAGACCCAGTACTTC. Its protein product is CASSLSGGLETQYF.

The chain joins TRBV18 to TRBJ2-7; 11 bases align to TRBD1. The V segment lost 2 bases and the J segment 5 bases; nucleotides outside the gene matches: 2. The CDR3 extends over 14 amino acids. Germline V CDR1 and CDR2: KGHSH, LQKENI. CDR3 DNA: TGTGCCAGCTCACCAAGGGACAGGGGGGACGAGCAGTACTTC. It is translated as CASSPRDRGDEQYF.

The chain combines TRBV10-3 with TRBJ2-1; no clear D gene. Trimming stripped 3 bases from V and 1 base from J, with 7 bases between. The CDR3 totals 14 residues. Germline V gives CDR1 ENHRY, CDR2 SYGVKD. CDR3 sequence: CAISDGRSYNEQFF. CDR3 in DNA: TGTGCCATCAGTGATGGCCGATCCTACAATGAGCAGTTCTTC.

Many counts were recorded for this clone. The chain uses TRBV5-1 and TRBJ2-2; D is undetermined. The CDR3 loop spans 14 amino acids. V was trimmed by 2 bases and J by 1 base, leaving 6 bases between them. Germline values: CDR1 SGHRS, CDR2 YFSETQ. The CDR3 nucleotides are TGCGCCAGCAGCTTTCGGGTGAACACCGGGGAGCTGTTTTTT. Protein product: CASSFRVNTGELFF.

This clone has a single count. The chain couples TRBV25-1 to TRBJ2-5; 7 bases agree with TRBD1. Germline CDR1 MGHDK, CDR2 SYGVNS. CDR3 length equals 13 residues. J gave up 4 bases and V 6 bases, and 5 bases lay outside the gene matches. The CDR3 is CASSQGDGETQYF. Here the CDR3 DNA reads TGTGCCAGCAGCCAGGGGGACGGAGAGACCCAGTACTTC. The full variable domain, in which reference TRBV25-1 and TRBJ2-5 provide the parts outside the CDR3, is EADIYQTPRYLVIGTGKKITLECSQTMGHDKMYWYQQDPGMELHLIHYSYGVNSTEKGDLSSESTVSRIRTEHFPLTLESARPSHTSQYLCASSQGDGETQYFGPGTRLLVL.

The V gene is TRBV4-3, the J gene TRBJ2-5; 11 nucleotides agree with TRBD2. The trim removed 4 bases at V and 1 base at J, leaving 8 bases unmatched. Germline lookup yields CDR1 LGHNA and CDR2 YSLEER. The CDR3 extends over 17 amino acids. The CDR3 DNA follows: TGCGCCAGCAGCCTAGCCGGGACTAGCGGAGCCCAAGAGACCCAGTACTTC. This gives the protein CASSLAGTSGAQETQYF.

This CDR3 is CASSLAGNTEAFF. CDR3 DNA: TGCGCCAGCAGCTTGGCCGGGAACACTGAAGCTTTCTTT. The rearrangement links TRBV5-1 to TRBJ1-1; D is unresolved. This CDR3 region has 13 residues. CDR1 and CDR2 from the germline V gene are SGHRS and YFSETQ. Trimming left V 0 bases short and J 1 base short, with 4 bases between. Full variable domain (remainder filled in from reference TRBV5-1 and TRBJ1-1): KAGVTQTPRYLIKTRGQQVTLSCSPISGHRSVSWYQQTPGQGLQFLFEYFSETQRNKGNFPGRFSGRQFSNSRSEMNVSTLELGDSALYLCASSLAGNTEAFFGQGTRLTVV.

The genes are TRBV19 and TRBJ1-2, with 9 nucleotides matching TRBD1. Germline V lookup: CDR1 LNHDA, CDR2 SQIVND (reference sequence). V was pared by 3 bases and J by 3 bases, with 8 bases of the junction left unmatched. The CDR3 length is 16 residues. CDR3 in amino acids: CASSIWRQGDDYGYTF. Written as DNA, the CDR3 is TGTGCCAGTAGTATTTGGAGACAGGGGGATGACTATGGCTACACCTTC.

This chain connects TRBV15 to TRBJ2-5, with 8 bases identical to TRBD1. In germline, CDR1 is LNHNV, CDR2 YYDKDF (reference sequence). J gave up 4 bases and V 0 bases, and 10 bases lay outside the gene matches. CDR3 length: 17 residues. This chain's CDR3 is CATSRDLSPQGAETQYF. The DNA of the CDR3 is TGTGCCACCAGCAGAGATCTATCTCCCCAGGGGGCAGAGACCCAGTACTTC.

This chain links TRBV6-6 with TRBJ2-2; possible D gene TRBD2, 7 bases. CDR1 is MNHNY and CDR2 is SVGAGI in the germline V gene (reference sequence). Trimming pared 5 bases from V and 5 bases from J, leaving 21 bases between. This CDR3 contains 17 residues. The CDR3 DNA reads TGTGCCAGCAGTCCTCACGCACCGGGGGGCCTTACCGGGGAGCTGTTTTTT. Translated, it gives CASSPHAPGGLTGELFF.

This rearrangement joins TRBV12-3 or TRBV12-4 to TRBJ2-7, with D possibly being TRBD2 (6 bases). The CDR3 spans 12 residues. V lost 5 bases, J lost 4 bases, and 9 bases lay in between. The CDR3 DNA sequence: TGTGCCAGCAGTCAACTAGCTTACGAGCAGTACTTC. This gives the protein CASSQLAYEQYF.

This clone has a single count. The genes are TRBV5-1 and TRBJ2-7; 14 bases are shared with TRBD2. The CDR3 runs 14 residues. In germline, CDR1 is SGHRS, CDR2 YFSETQ. J was trimmed by 9 bases and V by 4 bases; bases with no gene match: 6. Written as DNA, the CDR3 is TGCGCCAGCAGCCCCGGGACTAGCGGGAGTGTGCAGTACTTC. Translation gives CASSPGTSGSVQYF. Variable domain in full (rest from reference TRBV5-1 and TRBJ2-7): KAGVTQTPRYLIKTRGQQVTLSCSPISGHRSVSWYQQTPGQGLQFLFEYFSETQRNKGNFPGRFSGRQFSNSRSEMNVSTLELGDSALYLCASSPGTSGSVQYFGPGTRLTVT.

This chain joins TRBV5-5 and TRBJ2-1; D is uncertain. The CDR3 runs 11 residues. Germline loops: CDR1 SGHKS, CDR2 YYEKEE (reference sequence). V dropped 0 bases and J dropped 13 bases, with 8 bases sitting between them. The CDR3 is CASSLGDTQFF. The CDR3 DNA follows: TGTGCCAGCAGCTTGGGTGACACCCAGTTCTTC.